This TCR beta chain appears in the sequencing data of a study of response to subunit inactivated influenza vaccine. Study-wide findings and caveats: The authors proposed limited new T cell recruitment per seasonal influenza vaccination.

A remark on this clonotype: What it binds is unknown.

Germline V lookup: CDR1 DFQATT, CDR2 SNEGSKA (reference sequence). The CDR3 sequence is 14 residues long. V was clipped by 6 bases and J by 5 bases, with 18 bases between them. TCRdb called the RT-PCR reads again in MiXCR, with one record for every CDR3 protein. The sample yields hundreds of thousands of distinct CDR3 sequences, around a sixth seen once. The source was PBMCs from blood, collected 11 to 12 days after vaccination. This chain links TRBV20-1 with TRBJ2-3, with D possibly being TRBD1 or TRBD2 (6 bases each). The TCR originated in a man aged 50-60 years who received an inactivated influenza vaccine. This CDR3 reads CSARRAEGGDTQYF. CDR3 sequence (DNA): TGCAGTGCCCGGCGGGCTGAGGGGGGAGATACGCAGTATTTT.